These T cell receptor beta chains were read from a single sample in a study of blood T cells in healthy people across ages. TCRdb independently ran MiXCR on the 5' RACE reads; one entry per CDR3 protein. This sample has 1.5 million to 2 million distinct CDR3 sequences, with roughly 50% found just once. What was sequenced was blood. The source of these receptors is a woman between 40 and 55 years old in good health. Both conserved end residues are part of each CDR3. A D gene is named only where the DNA matches it firmly. Clone size is shown for a subset of rows, as once, few, many or a class of expanded clone.

d_call j_call clone_size v_call cdr3_nt cdr3_aa
TRBD1 TRBJ1-2 few TRBV29-1 TGCAGCGTTGTCCCGATGACAGGGAGGATCTATGGCTACACCTTC CSVVPMTGRIYGYTF
TRBD1 TRBJ2-1 NA TRBV10-3 TGTGCCATCAGTGAGGGACAGGACTACAATGAGCAGTTCTTC CAISEGQDYNEQFF
NA TRBJ2-7 once TRBV7-2 TGTGCCAACAGCAAGGACAGAGGCTCCTACGAGCAGTACTTC CANSKDRGSYEQYF
NA TRBJ2-7 NA TRBV7-2 TGTGCCAGCAGCTTACAGGGAGAGTACAATGAGCAGTACTTC CASSLQGEYNEQYF
NA TRBJ2-7 NA TRBV6-2/TRBV6-3 TGTGCCAGCAGTTATGTGGGTATGTCCTACGAGCAGTACTTC CASSYVGMSYEQYF
NA TRBJ2-1 NA TRBV7-9 TGTGCCAGCTCCGAGCGGAGGGGGGCCAGATCTGAGCAGTTCTTC CASSERRGARSEQFF
NA TRBJ2-5 NA TRBV7-8 TGTGCCAGCACGATAGGGGAGACGCAAGAGACCCAGTACTTC CASTIGETQETQYF
NA TRBJ2-1 NA TRBV20-1 TGCAGTGCTAGATCCGGAAAGGGGGTCAATGAGCAGTTCTTC CSARSGKGVNEQFF
TRBD1 TRBJ2-5 NA TRBV27 TGTGCCAGCAGTTCACGGACAGGGCGACCTGCTAACCAAGAGACCCAGTACTTC CASSSRTGRPANQETQYF
NA TRBJ1-1 few TRBV5-5 TGTGCCAGCAGCTTGCGCGGGACGAGAGAAGCTTTCTTT CASSLRGTREAFF
NA TRBJ1-2 NA TRBV28 TGTGCCAGCAGTCTACAATCGCCGACGAACTATGGCTACACCTTC CASSLQSPTNYGYTF
TRBD2 TRBJ2-3 few TRBV20-1 TGCAGTGCCGCGGGCGGGGGTGTCCGCACAGATACGCAGTATTTT CSAAGGGVRTDTQYF
TRBD1 TRBJ1-1 NA TRBV20-1 TGCAGTGCTTATAAGGGGGCGTCGGACACTGAAGCTTTCTTT CSAYKGASDTEAFF
NA TRBJ2-5 NA TRBV6-2/TRBV6-3 TGTGCCAGCGGATCGCGTAATCTAGCGCAAGAGACCCAGTACTTC CASGSRNLAQETQYF
TRBD1 TRBJ2-1 NA TRBV20-1 TGCAGTGCTAGAGATGGCAGGGGGCGGACCGGCAATGAGCAGTTCTTC CSARDGRGRTGNEQFF
NA TRBJ2-7 NA TRBV28 TGTGCCAGCAGTCCAGGACCGCAGCCCTACGAGCAGTACTTC CASSPGPQPYEQYF
NA TRBJ2-2 NA TRBV20-1 TGCAGTGCTGCGCGGGGGCTAGTCACCGGGGAGCTGTTTTTT CSAARGLVTGELFF
NA TRBJ1-2 NA TRBV4-2 TGTGCCAGCAGCCAAGACGATAATGGCTACACCTTC CASSQDDNGYTF
TRBD2 TRBJ2-3 NA TRBV9 TGTGCCAGCAGCGACCCACTAGCGGGGGGACCTAGCACAGATACGCAGTATTTT CASSDPLAGGPSTDTQYF
NA TRBJ1-1 few TRBV27 TGTGCCAGCAGTTTCGGGGCGCCGAGGGCTGAAGCTTTCTTT CASSFGAPRAEAFF
NA TRBJ2-1 once TRBV28 TGTGCCAGCAGCGGGTTAACAGGGAATCACTACAATGAGCAGTTCTTC CASSGLTGNHYNEQFF
TRBD1 TRBJ1-6 NA TRBV19 TGTGCCAGTAGTATCTCCGACAGGGAGTGGTCACCCCTCCACTTT CASSISDREWSPLHF
NA TRBJ2-1 NA TRBV7-2 TGTGCCAGCAGCTCCCCGTTGGACTGGTTGCAGTTCTTC CASSSPLDWLQFF
NA TRBJ1-2 NA TRBV12-3/TRBV12-4 TGTGCCAGCAGTCCTCGGAAATTGGGACCGCCCGTTTATGGCTACACCTTC CASSPRKLGPPVYGYTF
NA TRBJ2-5 NA TRBV28 TGTGCCAGCAATCTGACGGAGGACCAAGAGACCCAGTACTTC CASNLTEDQETQYF
TRBD2 TRBJ2-4 NA TRBV10-2 TGCGCCAGCAGCCACCCGAAGTCACTAGCGGGCGGAAACATTCAGTACTTC CASSHPKSLAGGNIQYF
NA TRBJ1-5 NA TRBV29-1 TGCAGCGTTGTTCAGGGATTCGGAGAGCCCCAGCATTTT CSVVQGFGEPQHF
NA TRBJ2-7 NA TRBV29-1 TGCAGCGTTGCCAACAGGCACCGACCCGAGCAGTACTTC CSVANRHRPEQYF
NA TRBJ1-1 few TRBV27 TGTGCCAGCAGGGAGACTCGGACAGCTTACACTGAAGCTTTCTTT CASRETRTAYTEAFF
TRBD2 TRBJ2-1 NA TRBV5-4 TGTGCCAGCAGCTCCCCACTAGCGGGGGGCCTCCATGAGCAGTTCTTC CASSSPLAGGLHEQFF
TRBD1 TRBJ2-3 NA TRBV27 TGTGCCAGCAGACTGGACAGGGGGCGAGATACGCAGTATTTT CASRLDRGRDTQYF
NA TRBJ1-4 few TRBV5-1 TGCGCCAGCAGCTTGGAATGGACTAATGAAAAACTGTTTTTT CASSLEWTNEKLFF
NA TRBJ2-1 NA TRBV20-1 TGCAGTGCTATGTTGGGCGTTGAGCAGTTCTTC CSAMLGVEQFF
NA TRBJ1-4 NA TRBV4-3 TGCGCCAGCAGCCAAGAAAAGGGCAGGAGTGAAAAACTGTTTTTT CASSQEKGRSEKLFF
NA TRBJ2-1 few TRBV20-1 TGCAGTGCTAAGCTGGCAATAAATGAGCAGTTCTTC CSAKLAINEQFF
NA TRBJ1-1 NA TRBV27 TGTGCCAGCAGTTTAAATGGGGGGAACAGTGAAGCTTTCTTT CASSLNGGNSEAFF
TRBD2 TRBJ2-7 many TRBV29-1 TGCAGCGTTAGCGGGGGGCGTACCTACGAGCAGTACTTC CSVSGGRTYEQYF
TRBD1 TRBJ2-7 few TRBV28 TGTGCCAGCAGTTCGACAGGGGCCGGCGAAAACGAGCAGTACTTC CASSSTGAGENEQYF
TRBD1 TRBJ1-2 NA TRBV29-1 TGCAGCGTTGATGGGACAGGGCTCTATGGCTTCACCTTC CSVDGTGLYGFTF
TRBD1 TRBJ2-7 NA TRBV20-1 TGCAGTGCCGAAGGACAGGGTAACTACGAGCAGTACTTC CSAEGQGNYEQYF
NA TRBJ2-6 few TRBV4-1 TGCGCCAGCAGCCAAGATGGAGGGGGGGGTTATGGCTCTGGGGCCAACGTCCTGACTTTC CASSQDGGGGYGSGANVLTF
NA TRBJ2-2 NA TRBV20-1 TGCAGTGCCTCGGTGGGCGGGGAGCTGTTTTTT CSASVGGELFF
NA TRBJ1-5 NA TRBV28 TGTGCCAGCAGTCCGGGACCCCCAGGAAGAAGCAATCAGCCCCAGCATTTT CASSPGPPGRSNQPQHF
NA TRBJ2-3 NA TRBV18 TGTGCCAGCTCACCGGGACATGGCACAGGTACGCAGTATTTT CASSPGHGTGTQYF
NA TRBJ1-5 few TRBV15 TGTGCCACCAGCAGAGTCGGGACCGGGTCGTTACATAGCAATCAGCCCCAGCATTTT CATSRVGTGSLHSNQPQHF
TRBD2 TRBJ2-7 NA TRBV7-2 TGTGCCAGCAGCTTAGGGCGTCGGGTAGCGGGTTTCTCCTACGAGCAGTACTTC CASSLGRRVAGFSYEQYF